This T cell receptor beta chain was found in a study of cytomegalovirus exposure and HLA in healthy donors. The V gene lost 0 bases and the J gene lost 3 bases, with 12 bases spanning the gap. Germline lookup yields CDR1 SGHRS and CDR2 YFSETQ. CDR3 length equals 15 residues. Study-level findings and limits: In an earlier analysis, about 87% or about 30%: the productive usage of most TCR beta V segments.

In the case of this clone: Antigen unknown.

The primer mix had 60 Vbeta and 13 Jbeta primers. TCRdb keeps only in-frame clones here, not all; method: immunoSEQ multiplex PCR. The table records roughly 120,000 clones, 65% to 90% of them present only once. This sequence originates from a woman in her 40s in good health and CMV-seronegative. The specimen was PBMCs. V and J are TRBV5-1 and TRBJ1-1; D is uncertain. The CDR3 is CASSLGAKKDTEAFF. For the CDR3, the DNA is TGCGCCAGCAGCTTGGGGGCTAAAAAGGACACTGAAGCTTTCTTT.